The 6 T cell receptor beta chains below all came from one sample that was sequenced in a study of blood T cell repertoires in COVID-19. TCRdb's copy holds only in-frame clones and misses some; the assay was immunoSEQ multiplex PCR. The data show some 80,000 clones, 70% to 90% seen once. Source material: peripheral blood. Receptor source: a man older than 75 with active or convalescent COVID-19.

J is TRBJ1-2 and V is TRBV20-1; tentative D call: TRBD1 (5 bases). Trimming cost V 3 bases and J 6 bases, with 20 bases left between them. The germline V gene encodes CDR1 DFQATT and CDR2 SNEGSKA (reference sequence). This CDR3 region has 15 residues. The CDR3 bases are TGCAGTGCTAGTTACCCAGGGCTCTCCGGCAATGGCTACACCTTC. Its translation is CSASYPGLSGNGYTF.

The chain combines TRBV6-5 with TRBJ1-1, with D unresolved. This CDR3 has 11 residues. Trimming pared 2 bases from V and 8 bases from J, leaving 6 bases between. CDR1 and CDR2 (germline): MNHEY, SVGAGI. The CDR3 reads CASSYAREAFF. The CDR3 coding sequence is TGTGCCAGCAGTTACGCCAGGGAAGCTTTCTTT.

This chain connects TRBV11-2 to TRBJ1-6; no definite D call. This CDR3 region has 19 residues. Trimming removed 2 bases at V and 0 bases at J, with 17 bases between. From germline, CDR1 is SGHAT and CDR2 FQNNGV. The CDR3 sequence: CASSLRRRQVLSYNSPLHF. Here the CDR3 DNA reads TGTGCCAGCAGCTTACGCCGACGGCAGGTTCTCTCCTATAATTCACCCCTCCACTTT. Using reference TRBV11-2 and TRBJ1-6 for the parts outside the CDR3, the full variable domain is EAGVAQSPRYKIIEKRQSVAFWCNPISGHATLYWYQQILGQGPKLLIQFQNNGVVDDSQLPKDRFSAERLKGVDSTLKIQPAKLEDSAVYLCASSLRRRQVLSYNSPLHFGNGTRLTVT.

This sequence joins TRBV6-1 and TRBJ1-3; no clear D. Trimming cost V 2 bases and J 5 bases, with 4 bases left between them. Per germline, CDR1 MNHNS and CDR2 SASEGT. The CDR3 consists of 12 residues. The CDR3 DNA reads TGTGCCAGCAGTGAAAACAGAAACACCATATATTTT. Protein sequence: CASSENRNTIYF.

The gene calls are TRBV28 and TRBJ1-5; D is possibly TRBD1 (5 bases). Germline V gives CDR1 MDHEN, CDR2 SYDVKM. V lost 5 bases and J 6 bases, leaving 20 bases between the germline ends. The CDR3 is 16 amino acids. CDR3 region: CASSRAVGDSPQPQHF. In nucleotides, the CDR3 is TGTGCCAGCAGTCGTGCGGTAGGAGACAGTCCTCAGCCCCAGCATTTT.

This clone was counted once. The chain joins TRBV9 to TRBJ1-3, with a possible D match to TRBD1 (5 bases). Between the trimmed V and J ends, which lost 4 bases and 1 base, there was a span of 18 bases. CDR1 and CDR2 (germline): SGDLS, YYNGEE. This CDR3 has 17 amino acids. The CDR3, as DNA: TGTGCCAGCAGCTTTGGCCCCGACAGCCGATCTGGAAACACCATATATTTT. Translation gives CASSFGPDSRSGNTIYF.